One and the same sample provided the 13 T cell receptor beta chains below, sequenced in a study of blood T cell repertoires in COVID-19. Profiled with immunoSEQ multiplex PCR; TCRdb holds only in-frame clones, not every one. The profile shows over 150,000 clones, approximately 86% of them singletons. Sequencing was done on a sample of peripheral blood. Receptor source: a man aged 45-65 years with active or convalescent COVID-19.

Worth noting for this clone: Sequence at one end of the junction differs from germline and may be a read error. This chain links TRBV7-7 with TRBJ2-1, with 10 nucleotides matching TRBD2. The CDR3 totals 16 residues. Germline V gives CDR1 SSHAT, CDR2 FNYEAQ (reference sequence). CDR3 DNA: TGTGCTAGCAGCTTGAGCGGGGGGGCGAGTTTCGGTGAGCAGTTCTTC. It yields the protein CASSLSGGASFGEQFF.

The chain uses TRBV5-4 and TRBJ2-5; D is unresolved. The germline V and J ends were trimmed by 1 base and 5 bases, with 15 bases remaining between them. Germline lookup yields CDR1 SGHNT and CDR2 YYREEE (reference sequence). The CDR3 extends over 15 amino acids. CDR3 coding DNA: TGTGCCAGCAGCTTGTACTCCTCTTCTCGGGAGACCCAGTACTTC. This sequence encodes CASSLYSSSRETQYF. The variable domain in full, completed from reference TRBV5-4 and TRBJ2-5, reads ETGVTQSPTHLIKTRGQQVTLRCSSQSGHNTVSWYQQALGQGPQFIFQYYREEENGRGNFPPRFSGLQFPNYSSELNVNALELDDSALYLCASSLYSSSRETQYFGPGTRLLVL.

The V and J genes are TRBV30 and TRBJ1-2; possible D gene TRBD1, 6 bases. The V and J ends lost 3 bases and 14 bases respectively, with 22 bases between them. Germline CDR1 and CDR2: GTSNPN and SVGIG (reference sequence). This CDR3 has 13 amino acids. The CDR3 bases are TGTGCCTGGAGGGCCTTAAGGGGGGGGAGCTCGACCTTC. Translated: CAWRALRGGSSTF.

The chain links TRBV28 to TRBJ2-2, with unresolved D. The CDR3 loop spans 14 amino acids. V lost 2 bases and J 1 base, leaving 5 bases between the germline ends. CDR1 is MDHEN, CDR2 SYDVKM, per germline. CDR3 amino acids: CASSLTENTGELFF. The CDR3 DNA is TGTGCCAGCAGTTTAACAGAGAACACCGGGGAGCTGTTTTTT.

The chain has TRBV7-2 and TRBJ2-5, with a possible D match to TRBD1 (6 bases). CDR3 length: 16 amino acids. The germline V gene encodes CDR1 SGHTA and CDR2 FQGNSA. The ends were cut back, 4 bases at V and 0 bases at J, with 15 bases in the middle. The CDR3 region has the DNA TGTGCCAGCAGCTCGTACCCCGACAGGTACCAAGAGACCCAGTACTTC. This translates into CASSSYPDRYQETQYF. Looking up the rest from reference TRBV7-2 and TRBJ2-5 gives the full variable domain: GAGVSQSPSNKVTEKGKDVELRCDPISGHTALYWYRQSLGQGLEFLIYFQGNSAPDKSGLPSDRFSAERTGGSVSTLTIQRTQQEDSAVYLCASSSYPDRYQETQYFGPGTRLLVL.

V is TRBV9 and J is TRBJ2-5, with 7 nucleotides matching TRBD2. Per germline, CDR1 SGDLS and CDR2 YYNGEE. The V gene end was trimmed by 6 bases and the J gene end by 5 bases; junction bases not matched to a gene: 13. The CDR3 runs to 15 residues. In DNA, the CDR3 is TGTGCCAGCACCCGCGATCGGGGGGAGACGGAGACCCAGTACTTC. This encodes CASTRDRGETETQYF.

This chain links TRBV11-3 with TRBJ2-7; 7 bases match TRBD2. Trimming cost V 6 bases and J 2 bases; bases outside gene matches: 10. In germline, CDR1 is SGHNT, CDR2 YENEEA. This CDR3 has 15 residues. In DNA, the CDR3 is TGTGCCAGCAGATCCCGGGCCGGGGGGACCTACGAGCAGTACTTC. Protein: CASRSRAGGTYEQYF.

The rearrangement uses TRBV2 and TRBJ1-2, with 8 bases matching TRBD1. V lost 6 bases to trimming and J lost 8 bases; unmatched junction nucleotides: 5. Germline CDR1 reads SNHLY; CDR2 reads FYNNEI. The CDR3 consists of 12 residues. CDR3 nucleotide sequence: TGTGCCAGCAGCGCGACAGGGGACGGCTACACCTTC. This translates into CASSATGDGYTF.

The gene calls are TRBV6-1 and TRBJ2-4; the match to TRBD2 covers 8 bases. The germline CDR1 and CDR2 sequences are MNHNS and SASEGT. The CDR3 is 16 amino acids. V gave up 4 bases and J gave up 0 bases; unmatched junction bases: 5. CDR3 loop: CASSVRGGLAKNIQYF. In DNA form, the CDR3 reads TGTGCCAGCAGTGTACGGGGGGGACTAGCCAAAAACATTCAGTACTTC.

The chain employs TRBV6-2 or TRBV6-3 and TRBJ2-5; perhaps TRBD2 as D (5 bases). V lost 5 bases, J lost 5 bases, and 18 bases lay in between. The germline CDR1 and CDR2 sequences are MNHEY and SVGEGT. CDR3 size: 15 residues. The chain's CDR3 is CASSPLLGKSETQYF. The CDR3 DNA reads TGTGCCAGCAGTCCACTACTAGGGAAAAGTGAGACCCAGTACTTC.

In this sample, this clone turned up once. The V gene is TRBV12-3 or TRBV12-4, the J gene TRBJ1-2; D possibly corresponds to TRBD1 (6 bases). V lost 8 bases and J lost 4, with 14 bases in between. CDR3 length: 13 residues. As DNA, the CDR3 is TGTGCCAGCGTGGTCCAGGGGTTCTATGGCTACACCTTC. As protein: CASVVQGFYGYTF.

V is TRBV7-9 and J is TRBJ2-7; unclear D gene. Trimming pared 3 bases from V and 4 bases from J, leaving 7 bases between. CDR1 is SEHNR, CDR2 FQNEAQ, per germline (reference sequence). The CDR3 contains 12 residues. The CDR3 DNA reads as TGTGCCAGCAGCTTTGGGCATTACGAGCAGTACTTC. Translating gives CASSFGHYEQYF.

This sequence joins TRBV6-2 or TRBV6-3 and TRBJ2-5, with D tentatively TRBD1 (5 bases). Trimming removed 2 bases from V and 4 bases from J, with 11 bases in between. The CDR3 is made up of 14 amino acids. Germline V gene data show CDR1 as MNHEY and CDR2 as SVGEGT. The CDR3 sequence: CASSYVGRRETQYF. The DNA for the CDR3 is TGTGCCAGCAGTTACGTGGGGCGAAGAGAGACCCAGTACTTC.